The rows below give T cell receptor beta chains drawn from one sample of a study of T cell responses to AZD1222 COVID-19 vaccine. Sequencing was performed with immunoSEQ multiplex PCR; in TCRdb, only in-frame clones are kept and a portion is missing. The profile shows 96,000 or so clones, roughly 90% of them singletons. Here the sequenced sample was peripheral blood, taken on day 0 of AZD1222 vaccination. These receptors originate from an adult in good health. CDR3s include the opening cysteine and the closing phenylalanine or tryptophan. Fields, in order: D gene, J gene, V gene, CDR3 DNA, CDR3 protein. D genes are given only for firm matches.

-,TRBJ2-2,TRBV14,TGTGCCAGCAGCCAGGCGCAGGTTGCGAACACCGGGGAGCTGTTTTTT,CASSQAQVANTGELFF
-,TRBJ2-7,TRBV19,TGTGCCAGTAGTACAAACGGACGGGTCTCCTACGAGCAGTACTTC,CASSTNGRVSYEQYF
-,TRBJ2-7,TRBV7-9,TGTGCCAGCAGCTACCCCGTTGGGGTATCCCCCCACGAGCAGTACTTC,CASSYPVGVSPHEQYF
-,TRBJ1-1,TRBV6-5,TGTGCCAGCAGTTACGACGGGCCGCGGACTGAAGCTTTCTTT,CASSYDGPRTEAFF
-,TRBJ1-1,TRBV14,TGTGCCAGCAGCCAAGGTGGTCTACGGGTACCGAACACTGAAGCTTTCTTT,CASSQGGLRVPNTEAFF
-,TRBJ2-3,TRBV27,TGTGCCAGTCTAGGGGCCGGTAGTGGAGATACGCAGTATTTT,CASLGAGSGDTQYF
TRBD2,TRBJ2-1,TRBV30,TGTGCCTGGGAAAGCGGGACCTCCTACAATGAGCAGTTCTTC,CAWESGTSYNEQFF
-,TRBJ1-1,TRBV12-3/TRBV12-4,TGTGCCACCTTTCCCGGGGTAATGGGTAAAGCTTTCTTT,CATFPGVMGKAFF
TRBD2,TRBJ2-3,TRBV5-4,TGTGCCAGCAGCTTAGCGGGACCGATTCCTAGCACAGATACGCAGTATTTT,CASSLAGPIPSTDTQYF
-,TRBJ2-5,TRBV18,TGTGCCAGCTCCCCCCCGGGCCAGACCCAGTACTTC,CASSPPGQTQYF
TRBD2,TRBJ2-2,TRBV27,TGTGCCAGCAGTTTATATCTAGCGGGATCGGGGGAGCTGTTTTTT,CASSLYLAGSGELFF